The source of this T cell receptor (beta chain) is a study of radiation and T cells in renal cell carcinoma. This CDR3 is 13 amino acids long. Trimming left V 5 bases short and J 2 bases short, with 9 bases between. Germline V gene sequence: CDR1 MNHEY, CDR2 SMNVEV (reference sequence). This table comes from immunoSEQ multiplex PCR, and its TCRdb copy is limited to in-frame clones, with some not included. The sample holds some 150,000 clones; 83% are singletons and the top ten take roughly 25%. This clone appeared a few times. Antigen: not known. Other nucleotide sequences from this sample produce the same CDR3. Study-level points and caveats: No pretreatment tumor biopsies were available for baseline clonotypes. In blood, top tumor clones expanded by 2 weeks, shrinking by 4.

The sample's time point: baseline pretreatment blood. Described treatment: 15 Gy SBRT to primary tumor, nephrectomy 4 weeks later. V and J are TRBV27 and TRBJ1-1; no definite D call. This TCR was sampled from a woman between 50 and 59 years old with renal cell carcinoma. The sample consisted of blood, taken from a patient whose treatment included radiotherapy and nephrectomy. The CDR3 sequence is CASSHGENTEAFF. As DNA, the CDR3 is TGTGCCAGCAGTCACGGGGAAAACACTGAAGCTTTCTTT.